The following is a T cell receptor (beta chain) sequence with its context. This clonotype was seen a few times. The target of this receptor is not known. No much larger clone is present one base from it, and per-base qualities are unavailable. This sample was taken from a study of blood T cells in healthy people across ages (dated by TCRdb to about 2015). About the investigation overall: In model experiments, template switching captured roughly one uniquely barcoded TCR beta cDNA molecule for every two T cells. Using deep sequencing normalized with unique cDNA molecular identifiers, the study measured how TCR beta repertoire diversity changes with age. The donors were divided into four age groups: young (average around 16 years), middle-aged (roughly 42), aged (about 62) and long-lived (around 87). To avoid experimental bias, donors of different ages were distributed randomly across sequencing lanes. Two additional independent replicas of 1 million unique cDNA reads from the same blood draw were analyzed for two donors (one aged 18 to 29 and one aged 80 or older). The research as a whole found: Estimates of total diversity based on one million sequenced T cells were regarded as lower bounds and as underestimates. Because donor CMV infection status was unknown, age-related changes in expanded clonotypes were potentially confounded. Observed TCR beta diversity per million T cells fell roughly linearly with age, and a significant reduction was already apparent by age around 40. The long-lived group showed more naive CD4+ T cells, fewer expanded clones and increased TCR diversity than the aged group, suggesting age selection. There was a strong correlation between observed TCR beta diversity and the percentage of naive T cells measured by flow cytometry. Bulk unsorted PBMC profiling prevented conclusive comparison of naive and antigen-experienced compartments.

Donors were around 37 systemically healthy Caucasian individuals from Russia aged roughly 6 to 90 years. Approximately 10 milliliters of peripheral blood were collected from each donor into EDTA-treated Vacutainer tubes. Ficoll-Paque density-gradient centrifugation was used to isolate PBMCs, with at least 6 million obtained per sample. Trizol reagent was used to extract total RNA from PBMCs, with at least 6 micrograms per sample. For every donor, flow cytometry on a PBMC aliquot measured the percentage of naive CD45RAhigh/CD27high T cells. Receptor libraries were prepared by 5' RACE. This sample was sequenced with an Illumina HiSeq 2500. The second PCR ran for roughly 7 to 12 cycles and used a J-beta primer mix along with a sample-barcoded 5' primer. A unique molecular identifier was introduced onto each TCR beta cDNA molecule by a template-switch 5' adaptor carrying 12 random nucleotides. Each sample yielded at least 3 million CDR3-containing paired-end reads. First-strand cDNA synthesis was performed from all RNA using the Mint cDNA synthesis kit, with priming by a TRBC-specific oligonucleotide. After uracil-DNA glycosylase treatment, a first 18-cycle PCR used universal primers M1SS and BC2_uni_R on all cDNA. Under the source paper's analysis protocol: For normalization, 1 million high-quality reads were randomly selected from each sample, with every read carrying a distinct molecular identifier. Reads sharing molecular identifiers were discarded rather than binned into consensus sequences. MiTCR, run with a Q25 quality threshold and the strictest error-elimination algorithm, handled CDR3 identification, clonotype clustering and error correction. Lower-bound total TCR beta diversity was estimated with a nonparametric unseen species model using Euler transformation. TCRdb took the public reads, trimmed them with fastp at Q25, ran MiXCR for clone calling and kept in-frame beta chains. For every CDR3 protein sequence, its rows merge into one entry that carries the most common genes and DNA. TCRdb assigned the V and J calls; the authors' analysis was not used. The sample table contains about a million distinct CDR3 sequences; only one count was recorded for approximately 49% of them. Over 10% of the sample comes from the top ten.

The CDR3 goes from the cysteine to the phenylalanine over 17 residues. Just CDR3 DNA is preserved here, 51 bases in frame from base 1. V is trimmed back by 0 bases and J by 2 bases, and the junction contains 6 bases that no gene match accounts for. CDR1 and CDR2, per the germline V gene, are MNHEY and SVGAGI. Here the chain combines TRBV6-5 and TRBJ2-3, with 9 bases in between that match TRBD2. The sample consisted of blood. This clonotype originated in a man aged 25 to 40 in good health. The nucleotide sequence reads TGTGCCAGCAGTTACTCAGTCGGCGGGGGGGCCACAGATACGCAGTATTTT. Translated, it gives CASSYSVGGGATDTQYF.